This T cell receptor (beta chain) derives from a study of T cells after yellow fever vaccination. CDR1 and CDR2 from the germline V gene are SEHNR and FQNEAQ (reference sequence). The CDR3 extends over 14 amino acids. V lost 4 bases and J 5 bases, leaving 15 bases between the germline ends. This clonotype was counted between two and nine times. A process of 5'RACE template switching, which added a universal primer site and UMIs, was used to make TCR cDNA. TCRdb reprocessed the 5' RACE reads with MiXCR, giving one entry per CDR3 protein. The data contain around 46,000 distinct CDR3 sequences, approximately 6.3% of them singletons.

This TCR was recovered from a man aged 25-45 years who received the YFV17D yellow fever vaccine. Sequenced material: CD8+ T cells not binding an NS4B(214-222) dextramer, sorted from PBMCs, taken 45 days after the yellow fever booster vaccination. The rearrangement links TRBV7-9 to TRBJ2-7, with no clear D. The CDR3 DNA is TGTGCCAGCAGCTCAGAACTTTGGGGTCACGAGCAGTACTTC. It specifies CASSSELWGHEQYF.